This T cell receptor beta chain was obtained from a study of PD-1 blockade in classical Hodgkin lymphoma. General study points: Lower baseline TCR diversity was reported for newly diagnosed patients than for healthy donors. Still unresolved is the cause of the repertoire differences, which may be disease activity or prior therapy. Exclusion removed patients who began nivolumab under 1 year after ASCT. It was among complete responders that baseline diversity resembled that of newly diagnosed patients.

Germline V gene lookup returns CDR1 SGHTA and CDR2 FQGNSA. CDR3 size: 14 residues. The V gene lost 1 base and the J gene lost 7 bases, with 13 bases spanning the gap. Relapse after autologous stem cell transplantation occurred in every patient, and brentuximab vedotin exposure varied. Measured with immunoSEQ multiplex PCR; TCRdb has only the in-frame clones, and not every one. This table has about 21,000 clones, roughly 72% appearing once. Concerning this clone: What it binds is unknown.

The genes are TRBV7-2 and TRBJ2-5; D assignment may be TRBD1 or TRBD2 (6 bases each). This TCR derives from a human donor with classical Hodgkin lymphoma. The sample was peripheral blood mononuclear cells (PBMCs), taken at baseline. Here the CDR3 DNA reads TGTGCCAGCAGCTTAGGGGGGGCCGCCGTGACCCAGTACTTC. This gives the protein CASSLGGAAVTQYF.